Listed below are T cell receptor beta chains from one sample, sequenced in a study of T cell responses to AZD1222 COVID-19 vaccine. This table comes from immunoSEQ multiplex PCR, and its TCRdb copy is limited to in-frame clones, with some not included. The table shows about 180,000 clones, with 85% to 90% occurring only once. The sample here was peripheral blood, taken on day 0 of AZD1222 vaccination. The receptor source for this set is an adult in good health. The CDR3 runs from the conserved cysteine through the conserved F or W. The order of the fields is clone size, D gene, J gene, V gene, CDR3 protein, CDR3 DNA. A D gene is named only where the DNA matches it firmly. Some rows mark clone size as missing; the rest say once, few, many or name a class of expanded clone.

abundance: once
d_gene: .
j_gene: TRBJ2-2
v_gene: TRBV7-7
CDR3aa: CASSLTNGGTGELFF
CDR3nt: TGTGCCAGCAGCTTAACTAATGGGGGCACCGGGGAGCTGTTTTTT

abundance: .
d_gene: .
j_gene: TRBJ1-1
v_gene: TRBV4-3
CDR3aa: CASSFETSYTEAFF
CDR3nt: TGCGCCAGCAGCTTCGAGACCTCGTACACTGAAGCTTTCTTT

abundance: .
d_gene: TRBD1
j_gene: TRBJ1-6
v_gene: TRBV5-1
CDR3aa: CASGYRGNSPLHF
CDR3nt: TGCGCCAGCGGATACAGGGGAAATTCACCCCTCCACTTT

abundance: .
d_gene: .
j_gene: TRBJ2-2
v_gene: TRBV5-5
CDR3aa: CASSSSGPGELFF
CDR3nt: TGTGCCAGCAGCTCTTCGGGACCCGGGGAGCTGTTTTTT

abundance: once
d_gene: .
j_gene: TRBJ2-3
v_gene: TRBV11-3
CDR3aa: CASSLGGADTQYF
CDR3nt: TGTGCCAGCAGCTTAGGTGGCGCAGATACGCAGTATTTT

abundance: .
d_gene: TRBD1
j_gene: TRBJ1-1
v_gene: TRBV2
CDR3aa: CASSPRGLTEAFF
CDR3nt: TGTGCCAGCAGTCCCAGGGGGCTTACTGAAGCTTTCTTT

abundance: .
d_gene: TRBD1
j_gene: TRBJ1-1
v_gene: TRBV12-5
CDR3aa: CASGLRQGGQAFF
CDR3nt: TGTGCTAGTGGTTTGAGGCAAGGGGGACAGGCTTTCTTT

abundance: .
d_gene: .
j_gene: TRBJ1-1
v_gene: TRBV7-6
CDR3aa: CASSFLDSNEAFF
CDR3nt: TGTGCCAGCAGCTTCCTTGACTCAAATGAAGCTTTCTTT

abundance: .
d_gene: .
j_gene: TRBJ1-2
v_gene: TRBV18
CDR3aa: CASSPKAGNYGYTF
CDR3nt: TGTGCCAGCTCACCGAAAGCGGGGAACTATGGCTACACCTTC

abundance: .
d_gene: TRBD2
j_gene: TRBJ2-7
v_gene: TRBV10-3
CDR3aa: CAISSRAGGSYEQYF
CDR3nt: TGTGCCATCAGTTCCAGGGCGGGAGGCTCCTACGAGCAGTACTTC

abundance: .
d_gene: TRBD2
j_gene: TRBJ2-1
v_gene: TRBV20-1
CDR3aa: CSASFERGGSWDNEQFF
CDR3nt: TGCAGTGCTAGTTTCGAGCGGGGGGGCAGTTGGGACAATGAGCAGTTCTTC

abundance: .
d_gene: .
j_gene: TRBJ1-4
v_gene: TRBV11-1
CDR3aa: CASSLGEVNEKLFF
CDR3nt: TGTGCCAGCAGCTTAGGGGAGGTCAATGAAAAACTGTTTTTT

abundance: few
d_gene: TRBD1
j_gene: TRBJ1-6
v_gene: TRBV19
CDR3aa: CASKQPGDRVESPLHF
CDR3nt: TGTGCCAGTAAACAACCAGGCGACAGGGTCGAGTCACCCCTCCACTTT

abundance: .
d_gene: .
j_gene: TRBJ2-7
v_gene: TRBV2
CDR3aa: CASSEARDGDSYEQYF
CDR3nt: TGTGCCAGCAGTGAAGCGCGTGACGGGGACTCCTACGAGCAGTACTTC

abundance: .
d_gene: .
j_gene: TRBJ1-6
v_gene: TRBV2
CDR3aa: CASKRPRTASPLHF
CDR3nt: TGTGCCAGCAAAAGACCGCGTACGGCTTCACCCCTCCACTTT

abundance: .
d_gene: TRBD1
j_gene: TRBJ1-1
v_gene: TRBV2
CDR3aa: CASSDQGAGTEAFF
CDR3nt: TGTGCCAGCAGTGACCAGGGGGCTGGCACTGAAGCTTTCTTT

abundance: .
d_gene: .
j_gene: TRBJ2-1
v_gene: TRBV7-4
CDR3aa: CASSWGFIGTARNEQFF
CDR3nt: TGTGCCAGCAGTTGGGGGTTTATAGGGACGGCCCGAAATGAGCAGTTCTTC

abundance: .
d_gene: .
j_gene: TRBJ1-2
v_gene: TRBV28
CDR3aa: CACQGTSPLGYTF
CDR3nt: TGTGCCTGCCAAGGGACATCCCCTCTTGGCTACACCTTC

abundance: .
d_gene: .
j_gene: TRBJ1-1
v_gene: TRBV11-1
CDR3aa: CASSSGARGTEAFF
CDR3nt: TGTGCCAGCAGCTCCGGGGCGCGGGGCACTGAAGCTTTCTTT

abundance: once
d_gene: .
j_gene: TRBJ2-3
v_gene: TRBV6-5
CDR3aa: CATTDLLEDTQYF
CDR3nt: TGTGCCACCACGGACCTGTTGGAAGATACGCAGTATTTT

abundance: .
d_gene: .
j_gene: TRBJ2-7
v_gene: TRBV28
CDR3aa: CASSRGSSYEQYF
CDR3nt: TGTGCCAGCAGTCGCGGAAGCTCCTACGAGCAGTACTTC

abundance: .
d_gene: .
j_gene: TRBJ1-6
v_gene: TRBV6-4
CDR3aa: CASSDSWQGRSPLHF
CDR3nt: TGTGCCAGCAGTGACTCTTGGCAGGGGCGTTCACCCCTCCACTTT

abundance: .
d_gene: .
j_gene: TRBJ1-2
v_gene: TRBV12-5
CDR3aa: CASGLALSLGGNYGYTF
CDR3nt: TGTGCTAGTGGTTTGGCCCTCAGTCTCGGCGGTAACTATGGCTACACCTTC

abundance: .
d_gene: .
j_gene: TRBJ2-1
v_gene: TRBV5-1
CDR3aa: CASSLAAGRSEQFF
CDR3nt: TGCGCCAGCAGCTTGGCCGCAGGTCGGAGTGAGCAGTTCTTC

abundance: .
d_gene: TRBD1
j_gene: TRBJ2-5
v_gene: TRBV15
CDR3aa: CATSRERTGGETQYF
CDR3nt: TGTGCCACCAGCAGAGAAAGGACAGGGGGAGAGACCCAGTACTTC

abundance: .
d_gene: TRBD2
j_gene: TRBJ2-2
v_gene: TRBV24-1
CDR3aa: CATSAMFGGAGELFF
CDR3nt: TGTGCCACCAGTGCCATGTTTGGGGGGGCCGGGGAGCTGTTTTTT

abundance: .
d_gene: .
j_gene: TRBJ1-2
v_gene: TRBV6-1
CDR3aa: CASSEGGLGYTF
CDR3nt: TGTGCCAGCAGTGAGGGGGGTCTTGGCTACACCTTC

abundance: .
d_gene: .
j_gene: TRBJ1-2
v_gene: TRBV28
CDR3aa: CASSLTLDGYTF
CDR3nt: TGTGCCAGCAGTTTAACATTGGATGGCTACACCTTC

abundance: .
d_gene: TRBD1
j_gene: TRBJ1-4
v_gene: TRBV11-2
CDR3aa: CASSLGTGGLNEKLFF
CDR3nt: TGTGCCAGCAGCCTCGGGACAGGGGGTCTTAATGAAAAACTGTTTTTT

abundance: .
d_gene: .
j_gene: TRBJ1-1
v_gene: TRBV6-1
CDR3aa: CASSEWMNTEAFF
CDR3nt: TGTGCCAGCAGTGAATGGATGAACACTGAAGCTTTCTTT

abundance: .
d_gene: .
j_gene: TRBJ2-2
v_gene: TRBV4-1
CDR3aa: CASSLGPANTGELFF
CDR3nt: TGCGCCAGCAGCCTGGGGCCGGCGAACACCGGGGAGCTGTTTTTT

abundance: .
d_gene: .
j_gene: TRBJ2-3
v_gene: TRBV7-2
CDR3aa: CASSFSWNTDTQYF
CDR3nt: TGTGCCAGCAGCTTTTCCTGGAACACAGATACGCAGTATTTT

abundance: .
d_gene: .
j_gene: TRBJ1-1
v_gene: TRBV28
CDR3aa: CASVGGPMNTEAFF
CDR3nt: TGTGCCAGCGTCGGTGGACCTATGAACACTGAAGCTTTCTTT

abundance: .
d_gene: .
j_gene: TRBJ2-1
v_gene: TRBV5-1
CDR3aa: CASSLAGTALKEQFF
CDR3nt: TGCGCCAGCAGCTTGGCCGGGACCGCCCTTAAAGAGCAGTTCTTC

abundance: .
d_gene: .
j_gene: TRBJ2-7
v_gene: TRBV12-3/TRBV12-4
CDR3aa: CASSLAGAFEQYF
CDR3nt: TGTGCCAGCAGTTTGGCAGGGGCTTTCGAGCAGTACTTC

abundance: few
d_gene: .
j_gene: TRBJ1-2
v_gene: TRBV5-8
CDR3aa: CASSLLGVTYGYTF
CDR3nt: TGTGCCAGCAGCTTGCTGGGGGTGACCTATGGCTACACCTTC

abundance: .
d_gene: .
j_gene: TRBJ2-3
v_gene: TRBV9
CDR3aa: CASSVSPSPRGAGTNTQYF
CDR3nt: TGTGCCAGCAGCGTATCCCCCTCCCCACGGGGGGCCGGCACAAATACGCAGTATTTT

abundance: .
d_gene: .
j_gene: TRBJ2-7
v_gene: TRBV15
CDR3aa: CATSRMAQGREQYF
CDR3nt: TGTGCCACCAGCAGAATGGCGCAGGGGCGGGAGCAGTACTTC

abundance: .
d_gene: .
j_gene: TRBJ1-1
v_gene: TRBV5-6
CDR3aa: CASSKQWLRENTEAFF
CDR3nt: TGTGCCAGCAGCAAACAGTGGCTTAGAGAGAACACTGAAGCTTTCTTT

abundance: .
d_gene: .
j_gene: TRBJ2-1
v_gene: TRBV20-1
CDR3aa: CSAARAEGFF
CDR3nt: TGCAGTGCTGCCCGGGCCGAGGGGTTCTTC

abundance: .
d_gene: TRBD1
j_gene: TRBJ2-7
v_gene: TRBV10-1
CDR3aa: CASSESPGQGYEQYF
CDR3nt: TGCGCCAGCAGTGAGTCCCCAGGACAGGGCTACGAGCAGTACTTC

abundance: .
d_gene: TRBD2
j_gene: TRBJ2-3
v_gene: TRBV5-1
CDR3aa: CASSPARTSLSTDTQYF
CDR3nt: TGCGCCAGCAGCCCGGCCAGGACTAGCCTTAGCACAGATACGCAGTATTTT

abundance: .
d_gene: .
j_gene: TRBJ2-3
v_gene: TRBV6-5
CDR3aa: CASSYSRSPDTQYF
CDR3nt: TGTGCCAGCAGTTACTCGAGGTCTCCAGATACGCAGTATTTT

abundance: .
d_gene: TRBD2
j_gene: TRBJ2-2
v_gene: TRBV7-6
CDR3aa: CASSSGLAFNTGELFF
CDR3nt: TGTGCCAGCAGCTCGGGACTAGCCTTCAACACCGGGGAGCTGTTTTTT

abundance: .
d_gene: .
j_gene: TRBJ1-1
v_gene: TRBV5-6
CDR3aa: CASSIGGTTEAFF
CDR3nt: TGTGCCAGCAGCATCGGGGGGACGACTGAAGCTTTCTTT

abundance: .
d_gene: TRBD2
j_gene: TRBJ2-7
v_gene: TRBV10-3
CDR3aa: CAISESPGGVTYEQYF
CDR3nt: TGTGCCATCAGTGAGTCTCCGGGAGGGGTCACCTACGAGCAGTACTTC

abundance: .
d_gene: .
j_gene: TRBJ2-7
v_gene: TRBV7-2
CDR3aa: CASSLRGTASSYEQYF
CDR3nt: TGTGCCAGCAGCCTCCGGGGCACGGCCAGCTCCTACGAGCAGTACTTC

abundance: .
d_gene: .
j_gene: TRBJ1-3
v_gene: TRBV4-1
CDR3aa: CASSQPSRDRNSGNTIYF
CDR3nt: TGCGCCAGCAGCCAACCCTCGAGGGACCGGAACTCTGGAAACACCATATATTTT

abundance: .
d_gene: .
j_gene: TRBJ1-5
v_gene: TRBV30
CDR3aa: CAWSVGGSNQPQHF
CDR3nt: TGTGCCTGGAGTGTAGGGGGGAGCAATCAGCCCCAGCATTTT

abundance: .
d_gene: .
j_gene: TRBJ2-7
v_gene: TRBV19
CDR3aa: CARKGLPFAYEQYF
CDR3nt: TGTGCCAGAAAGGGACTGCCGTTCGCCTACGAGCAGTACTTC

abundance: .
d_gene: .
j_gene: TRBJ1-5
v_gene: TRBV27
CDR3aa: CASSLSGRNQPQHF
CDR3nt: TGTGCCAGCAGTTTATCAGGGAGAAATCAGCCCCAGCATTTT

abundance: .
d_gene: .
j_gene: TRBJ1-4
v_gene: TRBV28
CDR3aa: CASSLLNLKGRFNEKLFF
CDR3nt: TGTGCCAGCAGTTTATTGAACCTCAAGGGACGGTTTAATGAAAAACTGTTTTTT

abundance: .
d_gene: TRBD2
j_gene: TRBJ2-2
v_gene: TRBV11-2
CDR3aa: CASSPGLAGRTGELFF
CDR3nt: TGTGCCAGCAGCCCGGGACTAGCGGGACGCACCGGGGAGCTGTTTTTT

abundance: .
d_gene: .
j_gene: TRBJ2-2
v_gene: TRBV11-3
CDR3aa: CASSQLPGNTGELFF
CDR3nt: TGTGCCAGCAGCCAACTTCCGGGGAACACCGGGGAGCTGTTTTTT